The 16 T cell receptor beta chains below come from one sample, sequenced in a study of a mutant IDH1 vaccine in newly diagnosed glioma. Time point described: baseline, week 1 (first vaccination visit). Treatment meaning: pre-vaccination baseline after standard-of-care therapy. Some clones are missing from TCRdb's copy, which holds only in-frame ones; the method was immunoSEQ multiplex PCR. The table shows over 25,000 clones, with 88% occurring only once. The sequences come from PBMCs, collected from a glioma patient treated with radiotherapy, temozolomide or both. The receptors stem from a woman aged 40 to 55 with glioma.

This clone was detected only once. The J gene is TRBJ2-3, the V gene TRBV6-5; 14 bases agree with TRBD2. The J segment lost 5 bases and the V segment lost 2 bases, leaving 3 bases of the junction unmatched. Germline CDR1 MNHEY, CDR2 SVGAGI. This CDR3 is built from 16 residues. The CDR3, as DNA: TGTGCCAGCAGTTACAGGGGACTAGCGGGAGTAGATACGCAGTATTTT. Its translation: CASSYRGLAGVDTQYF.

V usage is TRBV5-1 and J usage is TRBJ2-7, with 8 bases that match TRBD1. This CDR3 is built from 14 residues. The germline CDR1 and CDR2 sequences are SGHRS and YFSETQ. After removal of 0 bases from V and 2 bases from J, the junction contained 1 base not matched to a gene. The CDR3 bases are TGCGCCAGCAGCTTGGGGACAGGGACCTACGAGCAGTACTTC. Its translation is CASSLGTGTYEQYF.

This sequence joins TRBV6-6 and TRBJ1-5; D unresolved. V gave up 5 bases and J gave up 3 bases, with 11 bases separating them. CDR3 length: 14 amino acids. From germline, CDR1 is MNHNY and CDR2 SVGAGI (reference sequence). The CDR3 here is CASSGRGYNQPQHF. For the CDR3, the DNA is TGTGCCAGCAGTGGTCGGGGTTACAATCAGCCCCAGCATTTT.

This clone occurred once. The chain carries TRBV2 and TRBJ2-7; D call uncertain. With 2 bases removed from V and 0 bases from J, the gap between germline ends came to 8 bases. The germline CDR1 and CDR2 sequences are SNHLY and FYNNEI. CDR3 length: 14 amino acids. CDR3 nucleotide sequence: TGTGCCAGCAGTGAATTGATCTTCTCCTACGAGCAGTACTTC. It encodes CASSELIFSYEQYF.

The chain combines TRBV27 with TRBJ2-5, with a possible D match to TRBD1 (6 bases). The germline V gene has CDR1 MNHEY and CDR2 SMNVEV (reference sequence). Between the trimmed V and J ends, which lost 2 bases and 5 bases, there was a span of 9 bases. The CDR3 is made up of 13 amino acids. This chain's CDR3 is CASSLVRGETQYF. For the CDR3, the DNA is TGTGCCAGCAGTTTAGTCAGGGGCGAGACCCAGTACTTC.

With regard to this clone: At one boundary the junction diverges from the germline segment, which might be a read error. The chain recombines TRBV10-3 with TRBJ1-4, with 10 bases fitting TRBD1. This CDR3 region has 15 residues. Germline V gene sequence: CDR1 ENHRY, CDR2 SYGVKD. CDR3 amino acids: CAISTGTGAKEKLFF. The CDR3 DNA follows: TGTGCCATCAGTACTGGGACAGGGGCTAAGGAAAAACTGTTTTTT.

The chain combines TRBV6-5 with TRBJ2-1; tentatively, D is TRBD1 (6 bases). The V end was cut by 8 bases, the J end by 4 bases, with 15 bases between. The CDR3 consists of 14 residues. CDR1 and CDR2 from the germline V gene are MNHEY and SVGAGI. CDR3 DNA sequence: TGTGCCAGCGCCAGGGGTACGGGGTACAATGAGCAGTTCTTC. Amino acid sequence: CASARGTGYNEQFF.

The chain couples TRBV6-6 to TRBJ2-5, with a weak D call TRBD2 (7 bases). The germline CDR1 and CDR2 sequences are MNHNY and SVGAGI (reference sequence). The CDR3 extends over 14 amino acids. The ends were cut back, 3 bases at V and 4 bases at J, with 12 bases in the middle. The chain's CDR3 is CASSYGGGPETQYF. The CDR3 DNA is TGTGCCAGCAGTTATGGGGGGGGGCCAGAGACCCAGTACTTC.

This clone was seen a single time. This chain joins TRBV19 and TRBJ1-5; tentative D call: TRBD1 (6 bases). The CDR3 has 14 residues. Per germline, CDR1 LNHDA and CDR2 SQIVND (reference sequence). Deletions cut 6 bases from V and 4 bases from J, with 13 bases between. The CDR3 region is CASRPDRPNQPQHF. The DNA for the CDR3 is TGTGCCAGTAGGCCAGACAGGCCGAATCAGCCCCAGCATTTT. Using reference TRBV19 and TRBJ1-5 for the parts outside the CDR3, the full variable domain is DGGITQSPKYLFRKEGQNVTLSCEQNLNHDAMYWYRQDPGQGLRLIYYSQIVNDFQKGDIAEGYSVSREKKESFPLTVTSAQKNPTAFYLCASRPDRPNQPQHFGDGTRLSIL.

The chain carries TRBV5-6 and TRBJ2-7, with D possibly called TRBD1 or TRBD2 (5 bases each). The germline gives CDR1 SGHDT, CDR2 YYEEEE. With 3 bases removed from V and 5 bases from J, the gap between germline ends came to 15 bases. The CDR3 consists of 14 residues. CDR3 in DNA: TGTGCCAGCAGCTCTTCGTTCGGGGCCCACGAGCAGTACTTC. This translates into CASSSSFGAHEQYF. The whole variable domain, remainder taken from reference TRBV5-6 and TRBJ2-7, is DAGVTQSPTHLIKTRGQQVTLRCSPKSGHDTVSWYQQALGQGPQFIFQYYEEEERQRGNFPDRFSGHQFPNYSSELNVNALLLGDSALYLCASSSSFGAHEQYFGPGTRLTVT.

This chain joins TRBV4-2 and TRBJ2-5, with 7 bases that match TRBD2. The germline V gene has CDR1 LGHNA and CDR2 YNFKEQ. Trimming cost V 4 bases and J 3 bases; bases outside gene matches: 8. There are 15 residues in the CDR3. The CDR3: CASSRHTAGEETQYF. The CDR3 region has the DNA TGTGCCAGCAGCCGCCATACGGCGGGGGAAGAGACCCAGTACTTC.

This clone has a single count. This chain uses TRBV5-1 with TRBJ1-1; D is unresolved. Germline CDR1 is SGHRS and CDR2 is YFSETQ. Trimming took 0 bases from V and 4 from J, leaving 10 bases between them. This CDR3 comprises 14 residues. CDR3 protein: CASSLAPASTEAFF. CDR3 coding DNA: TGCGCCAGCAGCTTGGCCCCAGCCTCCACTGAAGCTTTCTTT.

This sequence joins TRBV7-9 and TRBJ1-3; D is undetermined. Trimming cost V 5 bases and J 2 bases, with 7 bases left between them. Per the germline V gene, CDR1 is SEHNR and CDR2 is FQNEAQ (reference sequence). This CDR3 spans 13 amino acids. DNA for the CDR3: TGTGCCAGCAGCAAAAATCCTGGAAACACCATATATTTT. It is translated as CASSKNPGNTIYF.

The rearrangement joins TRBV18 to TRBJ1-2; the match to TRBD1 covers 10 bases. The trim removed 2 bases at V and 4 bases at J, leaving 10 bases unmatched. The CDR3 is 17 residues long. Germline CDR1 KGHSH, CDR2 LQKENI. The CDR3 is CASSPGSGTGVPYGYTF. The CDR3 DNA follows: TGTGCCAGCTCACCAGGATCGGGGACAGGGGTGCCCTATGGCTACACCTTC. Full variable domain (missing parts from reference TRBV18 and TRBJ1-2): NAGVMQNPRHLVRRRGQEARLRCSPMKGHSHVYWYRQLPEEGLKFMVYLQKENIIDESGMPKERFSAEFPKEGPSILRIQQVVRGDSAAYFCASSPGSGTGVPYGYTFGSGTRLTVV.

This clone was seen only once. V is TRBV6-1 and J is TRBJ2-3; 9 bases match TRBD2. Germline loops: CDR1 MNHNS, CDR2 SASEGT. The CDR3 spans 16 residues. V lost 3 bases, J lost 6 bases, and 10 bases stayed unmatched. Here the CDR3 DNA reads TGTGCCAGCAGTGAGGGGGTGCGGGAGGGTTGGGATACGCAGTATTTT. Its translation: CASSEGVREGWDTQYF.

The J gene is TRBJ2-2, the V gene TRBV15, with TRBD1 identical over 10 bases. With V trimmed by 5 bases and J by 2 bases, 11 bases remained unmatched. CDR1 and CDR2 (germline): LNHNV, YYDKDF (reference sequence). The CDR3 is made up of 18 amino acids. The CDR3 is CATSGTLGTGVNTGELFF. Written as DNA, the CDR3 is TGTGCCACCAGCGGAACACTTGGGACAGGGGTTAACACCGGGGAGCTGTTTTTT. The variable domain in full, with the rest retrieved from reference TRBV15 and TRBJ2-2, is DAMVIQNPRYQVTQFGKPVTLSCSQTLNHNVMYWYQQKSSQAPKLLFHYYDKDFNNEADTPDNFQSRRPNTSFCFLDIRSPGLGDTAMYLCATSGTLGTGVNTGELFFGEGSRLTVL.